A single sample gave rise to the 28 T cell receptor beta chains below, sequenced in a study of blood T cells in healthy people across ages. The use of a sample-barcoded 5' primer and a J-beta primer mix characterized a second PCR of roughly 6 to 11 cycles. Via MiXCR, TCRdb re-called the 5' RACE reads, giving one row per CDR3 protein. The sample has 1.5 million to 2 million distinct CDR3 sequences, roughly 50% seen once. Sequencing input: blood. Receptors originate from a woman aged 40 to 50 in good health.

V usage is TRBV5-6 and J usage is TRBJ1-6; possible D gene TRBD1, 6 bases. CDR1 is SGHDT, CDR2 YYEEEE, per germline. Trimming removed 5 bases at V and 0 bases at J, with 18 bases between. CDR3 size: 18 residues. CDR3 region: CASRNRDTPSSYNSPLHF. The CDR3 region has the DNA TGTGCCAGCAGAAACCGGGACACCCCGAGCTCCTATAATTCACCCCTCCACTTT.

Only a few counts were recorded for this clonotype. The chain uses TRBV12-3 or TRBV12-4 and TRBJ2-7; TRBD2 matches 9 bases. J gave up 3 bases and V 3 bases, and 15 bases lay outside the gene matches. The CDR3 totals 18 residues. CDR3 in DNA: TGTGCCAGCAGTTTGAGGCTAGCGGGGACAACGCCTTACTACGAGCAGTACTTC. This translates into CASSLRLAGTTPYYEQYF.

CDR3 in DNA: TGTGCCAGCAGTCAGGGACTAGCCCCCGAGACCCAGTACTTC. It yields the protein CASSQGLAPETQYF. V and J are TRBV7-3 and TRBJ2-5; 9 positions match TRBD2. Germline CDR1 is SGHTA and CDR2 is FQGTGA. The CDR3 is 14 residues long. The V and J ends lost 6 bases and 5 bases, in that order; junction bases with no gene match: 7.

In its sample, this clonotype was seen a few times. The chain links TRBV5-1 to TRBJ2-1, with TRBD2 matching 13 bases. The CDR3 runs to 18 residues. V gave up 5 bases and J gave up 6 bases; unmatched junction bases: 14. CDR1 and CDR2 (germline): SGHRS, YFSETQ. Here the CDR3 DNA reads TGCGCCAGCAGACGTCCCGACCCGGGACTAGCGGGAACCAATGAGCAGTTCTTC. Its protein product is CASRRPDPGLAGTNEQFF.

The chain links TRBV5-1 to TRBJ2-7; the D gene is possibly TRBD2 (6 bases). This CDR3 region has 14 residues. From germline, CDR1 is SGHRS and CDR2 YFSETQ. V lost 4 bases and J lost 4, with 15 bases in between. The DNA of the CDR3 is TGCGCCAGCAGCACCCCCTCTAGCGCGTACGAGCAGTACTTC. This codes for CASSTPSSAYEQYF.

The rearrangement uses TRBV5-1 and TRBJ2-3, with 9 nucleotides matching TRBD1. The CDR3 runs to 17 residues. Germline loops: CDR1 SGHRS, CDR2 YFSETQ. Losses at the gene ends were 4 bases for V and 0 bases for J; bases not matched to a gene: 9. The CDR3 nucleotides are TGCGCCAGCAGCCCCGTGAGGACAGGGGCTAGCACAGATACGCAGTATTTT. This encodes CASSPVRTGASTDTQYF.

The J gene is TRBJ2-3, the V gene TRBV5-1; D unclear. The germline gives CDR1 SGHRS, CDR2 YFSETQ. Trimming cost V 3 bases and J 2 bases, with 13 bases left between them. There are 15 residues in the CDR3. The CDR3 protein is CASSSYLGNTDTQYF. The CDR3 nucleotides are TGCGCCAGCAGCTCATATCTGGGAAACACAGATACGCAGTATTTT.

The chain links TRBV6-6 to TRBJ2-5; D call uncertain. The germline gives CDR1 MNHNY, CDR2 SVGAGI (reference sequence). Trimming cost V 2 bases and J 2 bases, with 6 bases left between them. This CDR3 is built from 13 residues. CDR3 nucleotide sequence: TGTGCCAGCAGTTACCCGGGTCAAGAGACCCAGTACTTC. This gives the protein CASSYPGQETQYF.

This chain joins TRBV27 and TRBJ2-7, with D maybe TRBD1 (5 bases). Germline V gene sequence: CDR1 MNHEY, CDR2 SMNVEV (reference sequence). Trimming removed 1 base at V and 6 bases at J, with 13 bases between. This CDR3 region has 14 residues. The CDR3: CASSLWGKLGEQYF. The CDR3 DNA reads TGTGCCAGCAGTTTATGGGGCAAGTTGGGCGAGCAGTACTTC.

This clonotype was recorded a few times. The genes are TRBV12-5 and TRBJ2-5, with D possibly matching TRBD1 (6 bases). Trimming took off 5 bases at V and 2 bases at J, with 12 bases between the two ends. Germline lookup yields CDR1 LGHNT and CDR2 FRNRAP. The CDR3 runs to 14 residues. Here the CDR3 reads CASGVGQSQETQYF. DNA of the CDR3: TGTGCTAGTGGTGTGGGACAAAGTCAAGAGACCCAGTACTTC.

As for this clonotype: Mismatch with germline at one junction end may stem from a read error. The CDR3 DNA reads as TGCGGTGCTAGAGAACTACCGGGACAGGCCTCGATCAATGAGCAGTTCTTC. As protein: CGARELPGQASINEQFF. This chain uses TRBV20-1 with TRBJ2-1; 8 nucleotides agree with TRBD1. Germline V gene lookup returns CDR1 DFQATT and CDR2 SNEGSKA (reference sequence). The CDR3 totals 17 residues.

This clonotype was seen a handful of times. The chain combines TRBV12-3 or TRBV12-4 with TRBJ1-6; 9 bases are shared with TRBD1. The CDR3 has 14 amino acids. The V segment lost 5 bases and the J segment 8 bases; nucleotides outside the gene matches: 4. The chain's CDR3 is CASSLTGGHSPLHF. In DNA, the CDR3 is TGTGCCAGCAGTCTGACAGGGGGTCATTCACCCCTCCACTTT.

V and J are TRBV2 and TRBJ2-7; TRBD1 or TRBD2 may be the D gene (6 bases each). Germline values: CDR1 SNHLY, CDR2 FYNNEI. The CDR3 covers 17 residues. V lost 6 bases to trimming and J lost 6 bases, with 27 bases between them. The DNA of the CDR3 is TGTGCCAGCAGCGGGCCTTTGGAGGGGGGCATATTACCCGAGCAGTACTTC. It translates to CASSGPLEGGILPEQYF.

The V gene is TRBV15, the J gene TRBJ2-1; tentatively, D is TRBD2 (5 bases). V shed 3 bases and J shed 8 bases, with 17 bases lying between them. This CDR3 has 15 amino acids. CDR1 and CDR2 from the germline V gene are LNHNV and YYDKDF (reference sequence). The CDR3 DNA follows: TGTGCCACCAGCAGGGGTTCGGTGGGAGTCGATGAGCAGTTCTTC. Protein: CATSRGSVGVDEQFF.

This clonotype has at least ten counts. The gene calls are TRBV7-3 and TRBJ1-1; possibly TRBD1 for D (5 bases). There are 13 residues in the CDR3. Germline CDR1 is SGHTA and CDR2 is FQGTGA. Trimming pared 3 bases from V and 2 bases from J, leaving 7 bases between. In DNA, the CDR3 is TGTGCCAGCAGCTTCAGGGTCAACACTGAAGCTTTCTTT. Translated, it gives CASSFRVNTEAFF.

This clonotype was seen only a few times. The chain links TRBV29-1 to TRBJ2-3; perhaps D is TRBD1 or TRBD2 (5 bases each). The CDR3 has 16 residues. CDR1 is SQVTM, CDR2 ANQGSEA, per germline. V shed 6 bases and J shed 8 bases, with 27 bases lying between them. The CDR3 sequence is CSVRLSTGTLSPTQYF. The CDR3 nucleotides read TGCAGCGTAAGATTATCGACCGGGACCCTAAGTCCTACGCAGTATTTT.

CDR3 loop: CASSLGTGTGTEQYF. Here the CDR3 DNA reads TGCGCCAGCAGCTTAGGAACCGGGACAGGGACCGAGCAGTACTTC. The chain links TRBV5-1 to TRBJ2-4, with TRBD1 matching over 9 bases. The J call may be mistaken, given a closer DNA end match to TRBJ2-7. Per the germline V gene, CDR1 is SGHRS and CDR2 is YFSETQ. The CDR3 runs 15 residues.

This clonotype was seen only a few times. This chain joins TRBV28 and TRBJ1-5, with 8 positions matching TRBD1. With 3 bases clipped from V and 6 bases from J, the junction kept 4 bases outside the gene matches. This CDR3 has 14 residues. Germline-derived CDR1 and CDR2 are MDHEN and SYDVKM. CDR3 residues: CASSLSRGLQPQHF. As DNA, the CDR3 is TGTGCCAGCAGTTTGTCCAGGGGGCTTCAGCCCCAGCATTTT.

The sample holds a few counts of this clonotype. The CDR3 DNA reads as TGCGCCAGCAGCCAGGACAGGCCCCAAGAGACCCAGTACTTC. Its translation: CASSQDRPQETQYF. The chain links TRBV5-1 to TRBJ2-5, with 7 bases aligning to TRBD1. V was pared by 4 bases and J by 1 base, with 4 bases of the junction left unmatched. CDR3 length: 14 amino acids. Germline loops: CDR1 SGHRS, CDR2 YFSETQ. The full variable domain, rest sourced from reference TRBV5-1 and TRBJ2-5, is KAGVTQTPRYLIKTRGQQVTLSCSPISGHRSVSWYQQTPGQGLQFLFEYFSETQRNKGNFPGRFSGRQFSNSRSEMNVSTLELGDSALYLCASSQDRPQETQYFGPGTRLLVL.

V gene TRBV4-3 combines with J gene TRBJ2-3; 8 nucleotides agree with TRBD2. This CDR3 spans 16 amino acids. V trimming: 3 bases; J trimming: 6 bases; junction bases outside the gene matches: 11. Per germline, CDR1 LGHNA and CDR2 YSLEER. The CDR3, as DNA: TGCGCCAGCAGCCACCGTACTAGCGGCGTCAGGGATACGCAGTATTTT. It translates to CASSHRTSGVRDTQYF.

This sequence joins TRBV18 and TRBJ2-7; TRBD1 aligns across 11 bases. V was pared by 5 bases and J by 1 base, with 1 base of the junction left unmatched. The CDR3 runs 14 residues. Germline CDR1 and CDR2: KGHSH and LQKENI. This CDR3 reads CASSGDRGSYEQYF. CDR3 in DNA: TGTGCCAGCTCAGGGGACAGGGGGTCCTACGAGCAGTACTTC.

This chain joins TRBV3-1 and TRBJ2-2; D may correspond to TRBD1 or TRBD2 (5 bases each). This CDR3 comprises 12 residues. Germline assignment: CDR1 LGHDT and CDR2 YNNKEL (reference sequence). The V end lost 6 bases, the J end lost 10 bases, and 12 bases lay between the germline ends. The CDR3 spells CASRSGAEELFF. CDR3 nucleotide sequence: TGTGCCAGCAGATCCGGGGCGGAGGAGCTGTTTTTT. Full variable domain (missing parts from reference TRBV3-1 and TRBJ2-2): DTAVSQTPKYLVTQMGNDKSIKCEQNLGHDTMYWYKQDSKKFLKIMFSYNNKELIINETVPNRFSPKSPDKAHLNLHINSLELGDSAVYFCASRSGAEELFFGEGSRLTVL.

The genes are TRBV9 and TRBJ2-3; either TRBD1 or TRBD2 may fit D (5 bases each). The CDR3 sequence is 17 residues long. The germline V gene has CDR1 SGDLS and CDR2 YYNGEE. V lost 3 bases and J lost 1, with 18 bases in between. CDR3 coding DNA: TGTGCCAGCAGCGCTTACTCGGGACGCCAGGGCACAGATACGCAGTATTTT. Its protein product is CASSAYSGRQGTDTQYF.

This sequence joins TRBV27 and TRBJ1-5, with 7 positions matching TRBD1. The V segment lost 5 bases and the J segment 3 bases; nucleotides outside the gene matches: 10. This CDR3 region has 16 residues. Per germline, CDR1 MNHEY and CDR2 SMNVEV (reference sequence). The CDR3 DNA sequence: TGTGCCAGCAGTCCAACGGGACAGATTTACAATCAGCCCCAGCATTTT. Its translation: CASSPTGQIYNQPQHF.

The chain carries TRBV12-3 or TRBV12-4 and TRBJ1-1, with 9 bases aligning to TRBD1. Trimming took 5 bases from V and 0 from J; bases not matched to a gene: 10. The CDR3 spans 17 residues. The CDR3 coding sequence is TGTGCCAGCAGTCCTGACAGGGGGACTTCCATGAACACTGAAGCTTTCTTT. The encoded protein is CASSPDRGTSMNTEAFF.

This clonotype was seen more than once but under ten times. The junction departs from germline at one end; a sequencing error may be responsible. The genes are TRBV5-1 and TRBJ2-5, with 7 bases that match TRBD2. There are 14 residues in the CDR3. Germline CDR1 SGHRS, CDR2 YFSETQ. CDR3 amino acids: CAGSLGGNQETQYF. The DNA for the CDR3 is TGCGCCGGCAGCCTCGGGGGGAACCAAGAGACCCAGTACTTC.

In its sample, this clonotype was seen once. This sequence may be a read error, since a much larger clone differs from it by one base. The rearrangement links TRBV7-2 to TRBJ2-5, with TRBD1 matching over 7 bases. The J call may be faulty, since TRBJ2-1 better matches the DNA end. The V gene's germline CDR1 is SGHTA and CDR2 FQGNSA. The CDR3 is made up of 15 amino acids. DNA for the CDR3: TGTGCCAGCAGCCCTCTGGACAGGAGCCAAGAGACCCAGTTCTTC. This gives the protein CASSPLDRSQETQFF.

The chain is built from TRBV12-5 and TRBJ2-1, with 11 bases identical to TRBD2. The CDR3 runs 16 residues. J gave up 8 bases and V 1 base, and 7 bases lay outside the gene matches. Germline V gives CDR1 LGHNT, CDR2 FRNRAP. The CDR3 spells CASGLGLSGGADEQFF. As DNA, the CDR3 is TGTGCTAGTGGTTTGGGGCTTAGCGGGGGGGCCGATGAGCAGTTCTTC.